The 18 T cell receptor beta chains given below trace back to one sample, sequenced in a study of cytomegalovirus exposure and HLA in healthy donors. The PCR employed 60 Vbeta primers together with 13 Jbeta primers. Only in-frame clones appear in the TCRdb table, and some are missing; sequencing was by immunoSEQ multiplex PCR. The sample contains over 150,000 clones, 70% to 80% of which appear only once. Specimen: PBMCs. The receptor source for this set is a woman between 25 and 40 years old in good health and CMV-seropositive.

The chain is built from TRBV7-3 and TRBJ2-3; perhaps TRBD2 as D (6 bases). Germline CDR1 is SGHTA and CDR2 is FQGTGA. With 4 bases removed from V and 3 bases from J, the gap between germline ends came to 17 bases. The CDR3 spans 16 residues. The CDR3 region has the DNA TGTGCCAGCAGCTCCGTTGTTGGCGGGATTACAGATACGCAGTATTTT. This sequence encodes CASSSVVGGITDTQYF.

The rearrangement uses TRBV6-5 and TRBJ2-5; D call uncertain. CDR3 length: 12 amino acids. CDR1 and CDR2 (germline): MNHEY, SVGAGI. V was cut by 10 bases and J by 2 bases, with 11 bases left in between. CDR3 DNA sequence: TGTGCCACCGTGGCACCACAAGAGACCCAGTACTTC. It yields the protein CATVAPQETQYF.

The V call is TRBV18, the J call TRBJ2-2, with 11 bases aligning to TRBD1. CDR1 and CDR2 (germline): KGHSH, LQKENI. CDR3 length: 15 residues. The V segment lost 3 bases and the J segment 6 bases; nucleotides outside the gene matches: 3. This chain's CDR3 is CASSPRGQGAGELFF. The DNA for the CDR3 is TGTGCCAGCTCACCGAGGGGACAGGGGGCCGGGGAGCTGTTTTTT.

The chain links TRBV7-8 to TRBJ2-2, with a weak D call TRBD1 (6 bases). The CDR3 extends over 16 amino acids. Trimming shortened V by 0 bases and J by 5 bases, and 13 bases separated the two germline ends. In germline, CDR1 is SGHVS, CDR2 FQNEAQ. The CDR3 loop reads CASSLATTGRTGELFF. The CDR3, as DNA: TGTGCCAGCAGCTTAGCGACTACAGGGCGGACCGGGGAGCTGTTTTTT. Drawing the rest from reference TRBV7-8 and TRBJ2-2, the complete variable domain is GAGVSQSPRYKVAKRGQDVALRCDPISGHVSLFWYQQALGQGPEFLTYFQNEAQLDKSGLPSDRFFAERPEGSVSTLKIQRTQQEDSAVYLCASSLATTGRTGELFFGEGSRLTVL.

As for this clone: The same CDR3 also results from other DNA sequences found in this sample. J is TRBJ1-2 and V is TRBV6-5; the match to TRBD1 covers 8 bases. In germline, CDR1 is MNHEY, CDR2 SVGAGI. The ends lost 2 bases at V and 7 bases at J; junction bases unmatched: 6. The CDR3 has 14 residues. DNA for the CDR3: TGTGCCAGCAGTTACGGGACAGGACGGGGTGGCTACACCTTC. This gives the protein CASSYGTGRGGYTF.

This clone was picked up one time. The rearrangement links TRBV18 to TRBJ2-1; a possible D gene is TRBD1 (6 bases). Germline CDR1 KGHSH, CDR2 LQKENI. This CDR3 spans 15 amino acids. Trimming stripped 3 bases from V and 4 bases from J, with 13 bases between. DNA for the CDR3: TGTGCCAGCTCACCGGACAGAGTGCTTTACAATGAGCAGTTCTTC. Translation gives CASSPDRVLYNEQFF.

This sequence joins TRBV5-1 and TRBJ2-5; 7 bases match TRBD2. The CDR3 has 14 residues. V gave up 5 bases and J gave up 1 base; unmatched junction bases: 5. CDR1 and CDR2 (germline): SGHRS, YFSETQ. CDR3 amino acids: CASRGREFQETQYF. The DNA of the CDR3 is TGCGCCAGCAGGGGGAGGGAGTTCCAAGAGACCCAGTACTTC. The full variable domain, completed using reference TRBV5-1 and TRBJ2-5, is KAGVTQTPRYLIKTRGQQVTLSCSPISGHRSVSWYQQTPGQGLQFLFEYFSETQRNKGNFPGRFSGRQFSNSRSEMNVSTLELGDSALYLCASRGREFQETQYFGPGTRLLVL.

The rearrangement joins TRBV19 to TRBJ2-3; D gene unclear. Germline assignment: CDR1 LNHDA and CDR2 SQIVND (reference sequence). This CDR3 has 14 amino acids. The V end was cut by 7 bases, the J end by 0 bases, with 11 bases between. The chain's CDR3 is CASNRYSSTDTQYF. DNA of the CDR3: TGTGCCAGTAATCGTTATTCTAGCACAGATACGCAGTATTTT.

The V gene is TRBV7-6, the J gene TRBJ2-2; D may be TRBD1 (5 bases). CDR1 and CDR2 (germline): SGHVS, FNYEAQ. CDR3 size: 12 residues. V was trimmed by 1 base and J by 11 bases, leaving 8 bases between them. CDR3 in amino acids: CASSLEWTELFF. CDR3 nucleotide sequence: TGTGCCAGCAGCTTAGAATGGACAGAGCTGTTTTTT.

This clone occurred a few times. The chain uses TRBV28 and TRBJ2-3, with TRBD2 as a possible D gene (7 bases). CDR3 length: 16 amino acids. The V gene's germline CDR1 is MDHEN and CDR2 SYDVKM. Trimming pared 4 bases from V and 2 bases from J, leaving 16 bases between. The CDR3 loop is CASSSREWGPTDTQYF. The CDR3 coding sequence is TGTGCCAGCAGTTCGCGGGAGTGGGGGCCCACAGATACGCAGTATTTT. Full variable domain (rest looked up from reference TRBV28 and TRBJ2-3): DVKVTQSSRYLVKRTGEKVFLECVQDMDHENMFWYRQDPGLGLRLIYFSYDVKMKEKGDIPEGYSVSREKKERFSLILESASTNQTSMYLCASSSREWGPTDTQYFGPGTRLTVL.

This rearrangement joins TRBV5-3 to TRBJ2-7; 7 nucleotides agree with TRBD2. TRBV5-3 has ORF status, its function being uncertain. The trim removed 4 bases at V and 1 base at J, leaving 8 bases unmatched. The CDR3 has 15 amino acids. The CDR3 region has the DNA TGTGCCAGAAGCGGAAGACTAGCCGATTCCTACGAGCAGTACTTC. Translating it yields CARSGRLADSYEQYF.

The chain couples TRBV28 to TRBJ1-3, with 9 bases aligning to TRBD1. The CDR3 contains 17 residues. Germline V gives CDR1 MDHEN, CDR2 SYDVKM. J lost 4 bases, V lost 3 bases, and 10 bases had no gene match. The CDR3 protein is CASSLPFGTGTGNTIYF. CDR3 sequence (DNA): TGTGCCAGCAGTTTGCCCTTCGGGACAGGGACAGGAAACACCATATATTTT.

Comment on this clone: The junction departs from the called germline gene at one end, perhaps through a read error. In nucleotides, the CDR3 is TGTGCCAGCACCTTAACTAGCGGGAGTGGAGGGGAGAAGTACTTC. Amino acids: CASTLTSGSGGEKYF. The chain couples TRBV7-2 to TRBJ2-7; 11 nucleotides agree with TRBD2. This CDR3 is 15 amino acids long. Germline V gene lookup returns CDR1 SGHTA and CDR2 FQGNSA.

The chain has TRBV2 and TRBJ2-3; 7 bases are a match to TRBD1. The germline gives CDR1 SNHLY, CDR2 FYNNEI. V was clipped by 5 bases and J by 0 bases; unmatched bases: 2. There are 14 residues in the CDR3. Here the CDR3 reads CASSSDRSTDTQYF. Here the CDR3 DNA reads TGTGCCAGCAGTTCGGACAGGAGCACAGATACGCAGTATTTT.

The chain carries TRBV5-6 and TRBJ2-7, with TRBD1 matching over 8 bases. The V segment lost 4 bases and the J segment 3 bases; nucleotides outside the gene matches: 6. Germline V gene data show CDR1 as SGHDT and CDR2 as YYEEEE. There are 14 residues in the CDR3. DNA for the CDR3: TGTGCCAGCAGCCTCCGGGACAGGTTCTACGAGCAGTACTTC. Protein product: CASSLRDRFYEQYF. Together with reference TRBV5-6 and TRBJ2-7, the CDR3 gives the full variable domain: DAGVTQSPTHLIKTRGQQVTLRCSPKSGHDTVSWYQQALGQGPQFIFQYYEEEERQRGNFPDRFSGHQFPNYSSELNVNALLLGDSALYLCASSLRDRFYEQYFGPGTRLTVT.

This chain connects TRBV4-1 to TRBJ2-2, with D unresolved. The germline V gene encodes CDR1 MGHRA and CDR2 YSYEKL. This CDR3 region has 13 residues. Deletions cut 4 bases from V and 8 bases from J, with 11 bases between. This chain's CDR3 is CASSPMNAGELFF. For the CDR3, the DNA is TGCGCCAGCAGCCCAATGAATGCGGGGGAGCTGTTTTTT.

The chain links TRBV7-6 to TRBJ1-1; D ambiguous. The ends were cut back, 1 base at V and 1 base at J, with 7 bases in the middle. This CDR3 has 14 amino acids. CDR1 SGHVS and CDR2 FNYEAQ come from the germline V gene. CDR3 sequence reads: CASSLVHKNTEAFF. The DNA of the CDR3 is TGTGCCAGCAGCTTAGTCCACAAGAACACTGAAGCTTTCTTT.

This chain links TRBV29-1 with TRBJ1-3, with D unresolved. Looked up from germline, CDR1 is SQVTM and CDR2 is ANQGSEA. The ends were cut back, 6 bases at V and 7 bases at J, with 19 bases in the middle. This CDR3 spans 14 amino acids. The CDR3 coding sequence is TGCAGCGTAGCAGGAGGCGAGCGTAGGAACACCATATATTTT. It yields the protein CSVAGGERRNTIYF.